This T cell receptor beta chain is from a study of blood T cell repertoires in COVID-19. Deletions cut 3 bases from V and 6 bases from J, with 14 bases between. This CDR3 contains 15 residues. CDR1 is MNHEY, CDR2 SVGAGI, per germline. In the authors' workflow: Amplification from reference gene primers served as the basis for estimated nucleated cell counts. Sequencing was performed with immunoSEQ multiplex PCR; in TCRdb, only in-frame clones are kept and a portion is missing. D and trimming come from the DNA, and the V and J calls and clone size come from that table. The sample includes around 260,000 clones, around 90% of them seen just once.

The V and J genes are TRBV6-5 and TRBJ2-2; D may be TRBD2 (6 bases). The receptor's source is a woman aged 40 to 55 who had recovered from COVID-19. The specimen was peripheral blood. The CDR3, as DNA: TGTGCCAGCAGTTATCTAGGGCGCGGGGCCGGGGAGCTGTTTTTT. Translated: CASSYLGRGAGELFF.